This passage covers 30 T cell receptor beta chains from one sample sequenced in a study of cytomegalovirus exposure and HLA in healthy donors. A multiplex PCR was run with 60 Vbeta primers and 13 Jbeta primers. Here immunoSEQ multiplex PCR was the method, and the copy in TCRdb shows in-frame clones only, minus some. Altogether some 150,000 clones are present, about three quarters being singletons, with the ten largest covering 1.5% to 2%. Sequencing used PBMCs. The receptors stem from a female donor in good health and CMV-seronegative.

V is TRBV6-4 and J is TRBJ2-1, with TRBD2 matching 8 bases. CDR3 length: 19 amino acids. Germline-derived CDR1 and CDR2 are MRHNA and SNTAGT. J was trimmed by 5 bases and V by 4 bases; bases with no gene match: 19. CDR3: CASSALPGVAGGQNNEQFF. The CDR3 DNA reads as TGTGCCAGCAGTGCCCTCCCGGGAGTGGCGGGAGGACAGAACAATGAGCAGTTCTTC.

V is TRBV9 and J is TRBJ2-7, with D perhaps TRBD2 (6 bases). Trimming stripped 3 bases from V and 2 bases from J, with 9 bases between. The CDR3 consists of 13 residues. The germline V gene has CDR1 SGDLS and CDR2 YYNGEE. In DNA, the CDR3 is TGTGCCAGCAGCGCGGGAGAGCCCTACGAGCAGTACTTC. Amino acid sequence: CASSAGEPYEQYF.

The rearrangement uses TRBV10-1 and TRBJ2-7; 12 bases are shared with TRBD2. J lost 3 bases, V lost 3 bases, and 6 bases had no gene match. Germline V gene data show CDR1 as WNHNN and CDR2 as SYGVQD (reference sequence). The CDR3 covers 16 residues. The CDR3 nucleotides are TGCGCCAGCAGTGATTTGACTAGCGGGGGAAGCTACGAGCAGTACTTC. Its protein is CASSDLTSGGSYEQYF.

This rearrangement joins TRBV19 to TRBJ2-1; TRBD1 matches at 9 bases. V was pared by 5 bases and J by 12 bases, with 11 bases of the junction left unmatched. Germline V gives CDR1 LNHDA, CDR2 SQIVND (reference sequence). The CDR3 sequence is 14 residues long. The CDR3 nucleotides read TGTGCCAGTAGTGCCGGGACAGGGACAATGACGCAGTTCTTC. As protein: CASSAGTGTMTQFF.

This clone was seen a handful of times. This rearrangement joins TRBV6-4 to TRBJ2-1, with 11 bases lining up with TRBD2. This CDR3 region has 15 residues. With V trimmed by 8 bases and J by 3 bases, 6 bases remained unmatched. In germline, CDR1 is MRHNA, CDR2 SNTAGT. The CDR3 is CASAPLAGDYNEQFF. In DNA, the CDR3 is TGTGCCAGCGCCCCACTAGCGGGGGACTACAATGAGCAGTTCTTC.

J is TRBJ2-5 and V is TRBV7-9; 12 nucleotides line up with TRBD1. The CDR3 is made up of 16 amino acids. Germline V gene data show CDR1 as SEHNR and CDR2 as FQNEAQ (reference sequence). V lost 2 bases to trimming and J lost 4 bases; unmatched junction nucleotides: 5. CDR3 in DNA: TGTGCCAGCAGCTTATACCGGGACAGGGGGCGAGAGACCCAGTACTTC. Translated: CASSLYRDRGRETQYF.

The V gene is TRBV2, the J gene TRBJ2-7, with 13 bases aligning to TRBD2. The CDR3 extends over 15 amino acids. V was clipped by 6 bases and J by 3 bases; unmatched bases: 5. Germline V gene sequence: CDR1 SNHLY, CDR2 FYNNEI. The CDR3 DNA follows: TGTGCCAGCAGGGGAGGGACTAGCGGGAACTACGAGCAGTACTTC. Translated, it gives CASRGGTSGNYEQYF.

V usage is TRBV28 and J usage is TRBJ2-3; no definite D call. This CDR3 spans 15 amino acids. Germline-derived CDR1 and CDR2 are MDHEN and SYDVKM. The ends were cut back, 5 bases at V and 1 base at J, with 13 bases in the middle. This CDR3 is CASSPPRLRTDTQYF. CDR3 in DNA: TGTGCCAGCAGTCCCCCCAGGCTGCGCACAGATACGCAGTATTTT. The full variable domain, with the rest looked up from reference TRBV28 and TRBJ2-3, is DVKVTQSSRYLVKRTGEKVFLECVQDMDHENMFWYRQDPGLGLRLIYFSYDVKMKEKGDIPEGYSVSREKKERFSLILESASTNQTSMYLCASSPPRLRTDTQYFGPGTRLTVL.

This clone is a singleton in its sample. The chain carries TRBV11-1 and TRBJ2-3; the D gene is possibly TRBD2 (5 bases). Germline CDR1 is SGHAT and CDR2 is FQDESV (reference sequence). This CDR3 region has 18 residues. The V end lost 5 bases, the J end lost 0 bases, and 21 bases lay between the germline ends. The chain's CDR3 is CASSRQAVAHTSTDTQYF. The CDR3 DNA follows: TGTGCCAGCAGCCGTCAGGCGGTAGCGCATACTAGCACAGATACGCAGTATTTT.

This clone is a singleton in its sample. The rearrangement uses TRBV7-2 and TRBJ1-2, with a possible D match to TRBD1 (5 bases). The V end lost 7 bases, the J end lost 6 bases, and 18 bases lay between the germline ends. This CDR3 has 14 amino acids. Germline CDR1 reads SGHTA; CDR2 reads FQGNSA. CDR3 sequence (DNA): TGTGCCAGCACCCTCACACAGCAAGGGGATGGCTACACCTTC. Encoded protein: CASTLTQQGDGYTF.

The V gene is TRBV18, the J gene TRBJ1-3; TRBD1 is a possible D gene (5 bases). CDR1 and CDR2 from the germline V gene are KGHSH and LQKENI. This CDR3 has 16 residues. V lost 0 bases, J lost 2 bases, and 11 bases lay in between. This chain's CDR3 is CASSPPSPGTGNTIYF. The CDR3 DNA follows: TGTGCCAGCTCACCACCTAGTCCAGGGACTGGAAACACCATATATTTT.

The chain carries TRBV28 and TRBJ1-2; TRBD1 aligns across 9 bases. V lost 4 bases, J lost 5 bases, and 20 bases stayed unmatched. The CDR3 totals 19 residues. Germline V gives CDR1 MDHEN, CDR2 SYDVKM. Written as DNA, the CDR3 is TGTGCCAGCAGTTCCGGGACAGGGCTTCGAGGTGGTAGGGTTTATGGCTACACCTTC. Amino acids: CASSSGTGLRGGRVYGYTF.

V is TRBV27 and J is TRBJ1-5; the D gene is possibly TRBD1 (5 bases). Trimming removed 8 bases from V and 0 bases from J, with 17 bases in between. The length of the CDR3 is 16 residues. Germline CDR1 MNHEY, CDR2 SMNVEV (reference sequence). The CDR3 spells CASRRVEGYSNQPQHF. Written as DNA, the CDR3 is TGTGCCAGCCGCAGGGTGGAGGGATATAGCAATCAGCCCCAGCATTTT.

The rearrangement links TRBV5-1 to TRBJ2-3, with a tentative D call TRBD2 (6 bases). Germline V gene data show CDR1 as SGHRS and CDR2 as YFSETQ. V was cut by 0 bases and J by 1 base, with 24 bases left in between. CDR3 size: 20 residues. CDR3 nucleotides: TGCGCCAGCAGCTTGGGGTTGCTAGCGACCCGATCCGGGGGCACAGATACGCAGTATTTT. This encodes CASSLGLLATRSGGTDTQYF.

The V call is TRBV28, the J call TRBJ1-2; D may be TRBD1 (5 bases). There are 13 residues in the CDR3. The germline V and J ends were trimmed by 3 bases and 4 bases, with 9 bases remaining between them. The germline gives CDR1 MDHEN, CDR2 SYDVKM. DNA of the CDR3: TGTGCCAGCAGTTTGGGGCAGATCTATGGCTACACCTTC. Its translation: CASSLGQIYGYTF.

The CDR3 DNA reads as TGTGCCACCCGCGGGCGGGGGGGGGCAGATACGCAGTATTTT. This encodes CATRGRGGADTQYF. V and J are TRBV6-5 and TRBJ2-3; 9 nucleotides agree with TRBD2. The germline V gene has CDR1 MNHEY and CDR2 SVGAGI. J lost 4 bases, V lost 10 bases, and 9 bases had no gene match. There are 14 residues in the CDR3.

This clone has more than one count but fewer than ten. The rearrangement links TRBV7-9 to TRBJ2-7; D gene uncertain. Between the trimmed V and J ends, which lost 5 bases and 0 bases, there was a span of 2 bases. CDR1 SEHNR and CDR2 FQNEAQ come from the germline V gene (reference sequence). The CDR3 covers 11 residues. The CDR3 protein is CASSLSYEQYF. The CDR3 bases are TGTGCCAGCAGCCTCTCCTACGAGCAGTACTTC.

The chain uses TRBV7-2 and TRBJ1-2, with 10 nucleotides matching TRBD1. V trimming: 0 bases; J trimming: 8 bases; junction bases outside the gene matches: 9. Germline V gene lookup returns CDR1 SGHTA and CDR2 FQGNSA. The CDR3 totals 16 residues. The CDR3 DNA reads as TGTGCCAGCAGCTTAGCGCAGGGACAGGGGCGGAGGGGCTACACCTTC. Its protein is CASSLAQGQGRRGYTF.

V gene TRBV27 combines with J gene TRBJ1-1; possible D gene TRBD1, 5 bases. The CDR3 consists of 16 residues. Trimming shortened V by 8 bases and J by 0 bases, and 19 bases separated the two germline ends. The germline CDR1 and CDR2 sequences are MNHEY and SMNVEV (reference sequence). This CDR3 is CASPAGGGIMNTEAFF. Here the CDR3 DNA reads TGTGCCAGCCCTGCCGGGGGGGGAATAATGAACACTGAAGCTTTCTTT.

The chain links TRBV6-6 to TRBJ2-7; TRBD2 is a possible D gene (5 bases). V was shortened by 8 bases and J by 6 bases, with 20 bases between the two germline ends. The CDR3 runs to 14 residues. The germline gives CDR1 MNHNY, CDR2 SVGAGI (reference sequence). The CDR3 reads CASESRGSNLEQYF. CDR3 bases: TGTGCCAGCGAAAGCCGGGGTAGCAATCTCGAGCAGTACTTC.

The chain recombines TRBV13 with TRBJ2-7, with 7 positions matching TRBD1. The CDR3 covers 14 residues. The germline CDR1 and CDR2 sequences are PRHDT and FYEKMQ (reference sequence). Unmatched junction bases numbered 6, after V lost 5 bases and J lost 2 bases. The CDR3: CASSQDRVTYEQYF. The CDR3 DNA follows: TGTGCCAGCAGCCAAGACAGGGTCACCTACGAGCAGTACTTC.

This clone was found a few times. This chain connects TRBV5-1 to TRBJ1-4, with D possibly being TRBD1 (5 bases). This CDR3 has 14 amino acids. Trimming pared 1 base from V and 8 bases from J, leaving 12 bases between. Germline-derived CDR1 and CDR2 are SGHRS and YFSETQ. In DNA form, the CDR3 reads TGCGCCAGCAGCTTGCAGGTGACAGACGAAAAACTGTTTTTT. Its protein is CASSLQVTDEKLFF.

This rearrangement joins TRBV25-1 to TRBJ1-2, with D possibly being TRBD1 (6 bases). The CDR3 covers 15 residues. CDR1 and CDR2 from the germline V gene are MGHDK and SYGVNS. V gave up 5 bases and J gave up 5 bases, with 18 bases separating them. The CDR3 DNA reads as TGTGCCAGCAGTACGTTCACCGGGACACCTTATGGCTACACCTTC. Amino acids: CASSTFTGTPYGYTF.

As DNA, the CDR3 is TGTGCCAGCAGCTCCGGCAGGGGGGACAATCAGCCCCAGCATTTT. Translation: CASSSGRGDNQPQHF. This chain joins TRBV11-2 and TRBJ1-5; 7 nucleotides agree with TRBD1. The CDR3 consists of 15 residues. The V gene end was trimmed by 4 bases and the J gene end by 3 bases; junction bases not matched to a gene: 6. Germline lookup yields CDR1 SGHAT and CDR2 FQNNGV. The complete variable domain, with remaining parts taken from reference TRBV11-2 and TRBJ1-5, reads EAGVAQSPRYKIIEKRQSVAFWCNPISGHATLYWYQQILGQGPKLLIQFQNNGVVDDSQLPKDRFSAERLKGVDSTLKIQPAKLEDSAVYLCASSSGRGDNQPQHFGDGTRLSIL.

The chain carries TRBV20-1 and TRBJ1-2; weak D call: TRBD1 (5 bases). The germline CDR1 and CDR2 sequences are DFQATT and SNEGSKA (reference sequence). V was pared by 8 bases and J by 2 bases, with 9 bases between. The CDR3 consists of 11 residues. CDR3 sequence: CSSTENYGYTF. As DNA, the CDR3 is TGCAGTTCGACAGAAAACTATGGCTACACCTTC.

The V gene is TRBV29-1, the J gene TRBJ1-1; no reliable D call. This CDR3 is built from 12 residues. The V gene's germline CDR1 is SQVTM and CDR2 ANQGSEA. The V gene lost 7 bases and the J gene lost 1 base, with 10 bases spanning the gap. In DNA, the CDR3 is TGCAGCGGGATGTCAGGGAACACTGAAGCTTTCTTT. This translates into CSGMSGNTEAFF.

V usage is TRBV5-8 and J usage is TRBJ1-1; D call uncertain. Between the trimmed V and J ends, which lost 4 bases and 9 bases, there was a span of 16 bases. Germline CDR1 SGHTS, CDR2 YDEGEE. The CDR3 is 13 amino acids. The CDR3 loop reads CASSRSGTRQAFF. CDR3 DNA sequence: TGTGCCAGCAGCCGTTCGGGAACACGTCAAGCTTTCTTT.

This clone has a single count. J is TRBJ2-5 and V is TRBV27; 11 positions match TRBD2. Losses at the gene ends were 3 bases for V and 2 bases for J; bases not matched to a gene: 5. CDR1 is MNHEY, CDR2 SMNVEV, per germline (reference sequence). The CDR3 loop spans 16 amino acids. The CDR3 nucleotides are TGTGCCAGCAGTTTGGAGCTAGCGGGAGGTCAAGAGACCCAGTACTTC. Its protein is CASSLELAGGQETQYF.

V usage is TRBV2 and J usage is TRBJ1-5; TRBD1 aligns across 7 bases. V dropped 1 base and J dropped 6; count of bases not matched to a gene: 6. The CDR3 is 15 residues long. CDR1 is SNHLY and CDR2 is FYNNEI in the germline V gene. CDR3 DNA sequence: TGTGCCAGCAGTGAAGACAGGGCAGGGGGTCAGCCCCAGCATTTT. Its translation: CASSEDRAGGQPQHF.

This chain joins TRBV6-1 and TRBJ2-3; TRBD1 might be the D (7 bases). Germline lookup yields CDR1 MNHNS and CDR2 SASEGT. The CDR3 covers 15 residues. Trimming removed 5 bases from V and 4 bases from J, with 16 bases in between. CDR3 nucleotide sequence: TGTGCCAGCAGTAGCCGACAGGGAGGTCCAGATACGCAGTATTTT. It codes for CASSSRQGGPDTQYF.